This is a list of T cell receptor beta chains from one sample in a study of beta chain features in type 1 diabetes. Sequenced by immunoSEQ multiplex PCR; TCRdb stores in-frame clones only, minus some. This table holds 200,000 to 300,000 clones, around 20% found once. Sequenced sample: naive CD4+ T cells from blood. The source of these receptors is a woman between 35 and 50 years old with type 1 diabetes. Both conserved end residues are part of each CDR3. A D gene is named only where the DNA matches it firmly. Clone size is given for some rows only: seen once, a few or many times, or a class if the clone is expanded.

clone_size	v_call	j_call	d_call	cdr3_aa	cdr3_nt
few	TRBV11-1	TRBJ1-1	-	CASSLWGEMNTEAFF	TGTGCCAGCAGCTTATGGGGCGAGATGAACACTGAAGCTTTCTTT
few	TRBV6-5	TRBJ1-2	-	CASSTGGDGYTF	TGTGCCAGCAGCACCGGGGGGGATGGCTACACCTTC
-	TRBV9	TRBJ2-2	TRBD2	CASSVVGLAGLRTGELFF	TGTGCCAGCAGCGTAGTGGGACTAGCGGGGTTGAGGACCGGGGAGCTGTTTTTT
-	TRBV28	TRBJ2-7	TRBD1	CASNRRTGGIYEQYF	TGTGCCAGCAATCGAAGGACAGGGGGAATCTACGAGCAGTACTTC
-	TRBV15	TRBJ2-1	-	CATSREVWREQFF	TGTGCCACCAGCAGAGAAGTGTGGAGAGAGCAGTTCTTC
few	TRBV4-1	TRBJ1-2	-	CASRSPTEAPYGYTF	TGCGCCAGCAGGTCTCCTACCGAGGCACCCTATGGCTACACCTTC
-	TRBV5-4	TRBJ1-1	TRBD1	CASSLRGQITEAFF	TGTGCCAGCAGCCTCAGGGGGCAGATCACTGAAGCTTTCTTT
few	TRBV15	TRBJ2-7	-	CATSGGGVYEQYF	TGTGCCACCAGCGGGGGGGGCGTTTACGAGCAGTACTTC
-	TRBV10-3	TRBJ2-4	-	CAISESEAGNIQYF	TGTGCCATCAGTGAGTCGGAGGCGGGAAACATTCAGTACTTC
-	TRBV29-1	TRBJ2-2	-	CSVKFQENTGELFF	TGCAGCGTTAAGTTCCAGGAGAACACCGGGGAGCTGTTTTTT
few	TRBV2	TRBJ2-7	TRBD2	CASRTSGGSYEQYF	TGTGCCAGCAGAACTAGCGGGGGTTCCTACGAGCAGTACTTC
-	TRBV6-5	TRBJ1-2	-	CASSPGTRDGYTF	TGTGCCAGCAGTCCCGGGACAAGGGATGGCTACACCTTC
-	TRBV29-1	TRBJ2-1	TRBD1	CSGEGPGQGRNEQFF	TGCAGCGGGGAGGGGCCGGGACAGGGCAGAAATGAGCAGTTCTTC
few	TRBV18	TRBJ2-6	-	CASSPSLRAAGANVLTF	TGTGCCAGCTCACCTTCATTGAGGGCGGCCGGGGCCAACGTCCTGACTTTC
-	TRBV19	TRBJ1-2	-	CASRDRYYGYTF	TGTGCCAGCCGTGACAGGTACTATGGCTACACCTTC
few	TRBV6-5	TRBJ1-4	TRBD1	CASSQTGGREKLFF	TGTGCCAGCAGCCAAACAGGGGGTCGGGAAAAACTGTTTTTT
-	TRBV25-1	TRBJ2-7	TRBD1	CASSEAPGTGVTYEQYF	TGTGCCAGCAGTGAAGCTCCGGGGACAGGGGTCACCTACGAGCAGTACTTC
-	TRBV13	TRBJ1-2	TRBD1	CASSATGGSSGYTF	TGTGCCAGCAGCGCGACAGGGGGCTCGAGTGGCTACACCTTC
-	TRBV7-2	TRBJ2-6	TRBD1	CASSLQGAGANVLTF	TGTGCCAGCAGCTTACAGGGGGCTGGGGCCAACGTCCTGACTTTC
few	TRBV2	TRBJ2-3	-	CASRAGDTQYF	TGTGCCAGCAGAGCAGGAGATACGCAGTATTTT
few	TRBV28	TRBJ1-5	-	CASSLYRNNQPQHF	TGTGCCAGCAGTTTATACAGAAACAATCAGCCCCAGCATTTT
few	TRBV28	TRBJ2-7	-	CASSSTPGYEQYF	TGTGCCAGCAGTTCGACCCCGGGCTACGAGCAGTACTTC
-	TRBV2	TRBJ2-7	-	CASRGTAYEQYF	TGTGCCAGCCGCGGGACAGCCTACGAGCAGTACTTC
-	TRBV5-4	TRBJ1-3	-	CASSFTGSISGNTIYF	TGTGCCAGCAGCTTCACAGGGTCTATCTCTGGAAACACCATATATTTT
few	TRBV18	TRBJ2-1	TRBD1	CASSAQGANEQFF	TGTGCCAGCTCAGCACAGGGGGCTAATGAGCAGTTCTTC
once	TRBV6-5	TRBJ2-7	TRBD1	CAIRDRSYEQYF	TGTGCCATACGGGACAGATCCTACGAGCAGTACTTC
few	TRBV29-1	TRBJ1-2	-	CSVDSDRYGYTF	TGCAGCGTTGACAGCGACAGATATGGCTACACCTTC
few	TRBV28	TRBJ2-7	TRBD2	CASSLSSGPFYEQYF	TGTGCCAGCAGTCTATCTAGCGGGCCGTTCTACGAGCAGTACTTC
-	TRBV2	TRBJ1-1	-	CASSGEGRGAEAFF	TGTGCCAGCAGTGGGGAGGGGAGAGGAGCTGAAGCTTTCTTT